The source of this T cell receptor (beta chain) is a study of T cell responses to AZD1222 COVID-19 vaccine. This clone was picked up one time. The CDR3 totals 14 residues. The ends were cut back, 6 bases at V and 5 bases at J, with 16 bases in the middle. The germline gives CDR1 KGHSH, CDR2 LQKENI. Profiled with immunoSEQ multiplex PCR; TCRdb holds only in-frame clones, not every one. The table includes 150,000 to 200,000 clones, just over 90% detected once. The origin of this receptor is an adult in good health. The V gene is TRBV18, the J gene TRBJ1-2, with a possible D match to TRBD1 (5 bases). The specimen comprised peripheral blood, sampled on day 0 of AZD1222 vaccination. The CDR3 nucleotides read TGTGCCAGCTCGCGACTGGGCGAGGGGTATGGCTACACCTTC. This translates into CASSRLGEGYGYTF.